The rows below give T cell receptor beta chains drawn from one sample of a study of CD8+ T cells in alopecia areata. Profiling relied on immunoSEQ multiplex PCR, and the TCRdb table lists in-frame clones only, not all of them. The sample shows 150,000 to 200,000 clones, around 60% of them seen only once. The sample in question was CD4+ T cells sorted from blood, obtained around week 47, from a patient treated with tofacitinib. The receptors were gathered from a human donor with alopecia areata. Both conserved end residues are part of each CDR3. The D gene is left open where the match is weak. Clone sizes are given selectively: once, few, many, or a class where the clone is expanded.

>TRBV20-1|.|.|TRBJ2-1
CSARSGEQFF
TGCAGTGCCAGGTCGGGTGAGCAGTTCTTC
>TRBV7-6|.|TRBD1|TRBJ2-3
CASSSDRGTDTQYF
TGTGCCAGCAGCTCGGACAGGGGCACAGATACGCAGTATTTT
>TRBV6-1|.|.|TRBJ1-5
CASKIGGSTQPQHF
TGTGCCAGCAAGATCGGGGGTTCTACCCAGCCCCAGCATTTT
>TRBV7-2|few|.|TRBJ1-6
CASSLDVRGRSPLHF
TGTGCCAGCAGCTTAGACGTCAGGGGTCGTTCACCCCTCCACTTT
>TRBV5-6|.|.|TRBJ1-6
CASSYTGTSYNSPLHF
TGTGCCAGCAGCTACACAGGGACCTCCTATAATTCACCCCTCCACTTT
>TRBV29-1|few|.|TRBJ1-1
CSVELNTEAFF
TGCAGCGTTGAGTTGAACACTGAAGCTTTCTTT
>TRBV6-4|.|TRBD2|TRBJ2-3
CASSDGSGPISTDTQYF
TGTGCCAGCAGTGACGGTAGCGGGCCGATAAGCACAGATACGCAGTATTTT
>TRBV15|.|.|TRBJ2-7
CATSRAGGHEQYF
TGTGCCACCAGCAGAGCGGGCGGCCACGAGCAGTACTTC
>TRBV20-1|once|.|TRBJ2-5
CSASKETQYF
TGCAGTGCTTCTAAGGAGACCCAGTACTTC
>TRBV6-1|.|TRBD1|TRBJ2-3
CASRERIDRGADTQYF
TGTGCCAGTAGGGAACGGATTGACAGGGGGGCAGATACGCAGTATTTT
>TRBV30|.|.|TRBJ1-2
CASQARENNYGYTF
TGTGCCTCACAGGCCAGGGAGAATAACTATGGCTACACCTTC
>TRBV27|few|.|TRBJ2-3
CASSLRQNLLSTQYF
TGTGCCAGCAGTTTAAGGCAGAACCTCCTGTCTACGCAGTATTTT
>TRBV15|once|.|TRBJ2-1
CATSKGVVYNEQFF
TGTGCCACCAGTAAAGGGGTGGTCTACAATGAGCAGTTCTTC
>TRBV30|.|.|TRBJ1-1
CAWSRIPGPREAFF
TGTGCCTGGAGCCGAATCCCGGGACCGCGTGAAGCTTTCTTT